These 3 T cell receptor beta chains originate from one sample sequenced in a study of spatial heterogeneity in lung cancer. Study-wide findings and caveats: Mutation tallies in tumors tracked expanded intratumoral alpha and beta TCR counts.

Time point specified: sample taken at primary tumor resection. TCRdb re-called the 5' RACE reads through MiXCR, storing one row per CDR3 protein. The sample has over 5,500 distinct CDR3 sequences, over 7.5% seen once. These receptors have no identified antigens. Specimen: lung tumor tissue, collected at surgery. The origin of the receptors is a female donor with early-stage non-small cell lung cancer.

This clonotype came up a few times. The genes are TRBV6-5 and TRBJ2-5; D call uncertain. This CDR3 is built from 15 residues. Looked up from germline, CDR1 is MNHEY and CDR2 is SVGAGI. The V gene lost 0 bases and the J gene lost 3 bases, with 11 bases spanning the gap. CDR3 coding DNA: TGTGCCAGCAGTTACTCTCGGTGGCCAGAAGAGACCCAGTACTTC. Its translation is CASSYSRWPEETQYF.

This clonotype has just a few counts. The CDR3 DNA is TGTGCCATCAGCCCGGGACAGGGGTGGGCTGGCTACACCTTC. It yields the protein CAISPGQGWAGYTF. J is TRBJ1-2 and V is TRBV10-3; 10 positions agree with TRBD1. Germline lookup yields CDR1 ENHRY and CDR2 SYGVKD. J lost 7 bases, V lost 6 bases, and 8 bases had no gene match. CDR3 size: 14 residues.

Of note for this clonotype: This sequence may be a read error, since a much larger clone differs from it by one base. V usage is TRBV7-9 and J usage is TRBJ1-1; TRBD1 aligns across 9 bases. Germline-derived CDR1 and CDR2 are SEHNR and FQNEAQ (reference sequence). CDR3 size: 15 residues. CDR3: CVSSSGQGQRAEAFF. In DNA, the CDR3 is TGTGTCAGCAGCTCGGGACAGGGCCAGAGGGCTGAAGCTTTCTTT.